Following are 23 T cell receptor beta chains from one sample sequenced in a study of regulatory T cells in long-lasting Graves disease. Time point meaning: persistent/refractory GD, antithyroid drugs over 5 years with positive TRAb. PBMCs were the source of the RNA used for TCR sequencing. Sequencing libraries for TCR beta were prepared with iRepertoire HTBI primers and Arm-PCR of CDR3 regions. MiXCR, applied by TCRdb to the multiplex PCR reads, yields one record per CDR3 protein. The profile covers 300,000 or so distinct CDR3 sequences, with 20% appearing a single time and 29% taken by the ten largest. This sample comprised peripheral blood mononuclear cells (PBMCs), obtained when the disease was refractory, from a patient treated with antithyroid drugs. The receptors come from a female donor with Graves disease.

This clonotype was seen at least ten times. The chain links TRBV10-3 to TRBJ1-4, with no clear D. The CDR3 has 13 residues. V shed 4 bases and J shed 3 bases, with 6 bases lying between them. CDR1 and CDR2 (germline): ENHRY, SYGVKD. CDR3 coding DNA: TGTGCCATCAGTGCCGAACCTAATGAAAAACTGTTTTTT. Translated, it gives CAISAEPNEKLFF.

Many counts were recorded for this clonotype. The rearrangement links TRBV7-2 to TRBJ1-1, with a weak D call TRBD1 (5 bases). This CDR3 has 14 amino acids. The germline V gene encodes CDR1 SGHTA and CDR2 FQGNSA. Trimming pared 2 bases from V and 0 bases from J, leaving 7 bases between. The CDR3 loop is CASSLFRVNTEAFF. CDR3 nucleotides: TGTGCCAGCAGCTTATTCAGGGTGAACACTGAAGCTTTCTTT.

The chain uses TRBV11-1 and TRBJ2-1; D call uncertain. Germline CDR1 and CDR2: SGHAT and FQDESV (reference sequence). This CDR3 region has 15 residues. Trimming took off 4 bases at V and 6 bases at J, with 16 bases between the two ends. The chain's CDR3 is CASSSRHQESNEQFF. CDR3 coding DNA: TGTGCCAGCAGCTCCCGGCATCAAGAGAGCAATGAGCAGTTCTTC.

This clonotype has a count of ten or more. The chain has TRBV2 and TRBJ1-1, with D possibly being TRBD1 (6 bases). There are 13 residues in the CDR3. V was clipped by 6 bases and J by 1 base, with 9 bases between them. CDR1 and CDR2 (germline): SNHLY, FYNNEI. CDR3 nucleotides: TGTGCCAGCAGACCACAGGGGAACACTGAAGCTTTCTTT. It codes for CASRPQGNTEAFF.

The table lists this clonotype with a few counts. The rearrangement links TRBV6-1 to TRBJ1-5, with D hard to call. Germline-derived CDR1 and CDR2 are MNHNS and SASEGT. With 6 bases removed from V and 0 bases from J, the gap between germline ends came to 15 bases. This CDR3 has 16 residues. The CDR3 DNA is TGTGCCAGCAGACTCGGGCCGCACTTTAGCAATCAGCCCCAGCATTTT. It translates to CASRLGPHFSNQPQHF.

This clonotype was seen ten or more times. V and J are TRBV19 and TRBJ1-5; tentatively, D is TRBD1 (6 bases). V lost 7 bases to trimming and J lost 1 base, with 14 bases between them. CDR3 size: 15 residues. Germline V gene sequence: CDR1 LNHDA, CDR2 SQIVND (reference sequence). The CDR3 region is CASTWDNLSNQPQHF. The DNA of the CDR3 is TGTGCCAGTACTTGGGACAACTTAAGCAATCAGCCCCAGCATTTT.

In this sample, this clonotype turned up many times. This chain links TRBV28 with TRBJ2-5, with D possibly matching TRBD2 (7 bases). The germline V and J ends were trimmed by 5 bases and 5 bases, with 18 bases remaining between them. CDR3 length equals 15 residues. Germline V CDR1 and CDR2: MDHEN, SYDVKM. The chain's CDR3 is CASSLGGGGKETQYF. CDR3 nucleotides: TGTGCCAGCAGTCTAGGGGGAGGGGGAAAGGAGACCCAGTACTTC. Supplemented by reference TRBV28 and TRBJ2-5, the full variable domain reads DVKVTQSSRYLVKRTGEKVFLECVQDMDHENMFWYRQDPGLGLRLIYFSYDVKMKEKGDIPEGYSVSREKKERFSLILESASTNQTSMYLCASSLGGGGKETQYFGPGTRLLVL.

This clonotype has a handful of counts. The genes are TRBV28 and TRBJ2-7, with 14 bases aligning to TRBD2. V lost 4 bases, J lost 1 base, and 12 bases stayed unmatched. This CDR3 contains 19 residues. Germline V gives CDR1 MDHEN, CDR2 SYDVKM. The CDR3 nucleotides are TGTGCCAGCAGTTCAATAAAGCGGGGACTAGCGGGAGTATCCTACGAGCAGTACTTC. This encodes CASSSIKRGLAGVSYEQYF.

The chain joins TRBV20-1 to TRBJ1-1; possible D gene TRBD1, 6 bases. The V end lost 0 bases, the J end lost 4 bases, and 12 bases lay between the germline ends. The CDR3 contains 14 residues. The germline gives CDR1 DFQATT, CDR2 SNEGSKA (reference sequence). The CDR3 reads CSAREAHRATEAFF. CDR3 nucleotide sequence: TGCAGTGCTAGAGAAGCCCACAGGGCCACTGAAGCTTTCTTT.

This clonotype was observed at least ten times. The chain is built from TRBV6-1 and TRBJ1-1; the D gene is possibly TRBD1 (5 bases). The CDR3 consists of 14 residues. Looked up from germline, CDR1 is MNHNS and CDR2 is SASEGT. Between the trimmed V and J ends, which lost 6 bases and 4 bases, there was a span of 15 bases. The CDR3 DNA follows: TGTGCCAGCAGGTCAGGGTTGACGGGCACTGAAGCTTTCTTT. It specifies CASRSGLTGTEAFF.

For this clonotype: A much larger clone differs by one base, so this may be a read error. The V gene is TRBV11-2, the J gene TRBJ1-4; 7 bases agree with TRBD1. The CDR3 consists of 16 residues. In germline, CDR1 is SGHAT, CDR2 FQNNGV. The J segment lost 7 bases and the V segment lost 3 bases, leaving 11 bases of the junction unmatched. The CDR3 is CASSFEHRQGLEKLFF. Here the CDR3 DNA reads TGTGCCAGCAGCTTTGAACATCGACAGGGACTTGAAAAACTGTTTTTT.

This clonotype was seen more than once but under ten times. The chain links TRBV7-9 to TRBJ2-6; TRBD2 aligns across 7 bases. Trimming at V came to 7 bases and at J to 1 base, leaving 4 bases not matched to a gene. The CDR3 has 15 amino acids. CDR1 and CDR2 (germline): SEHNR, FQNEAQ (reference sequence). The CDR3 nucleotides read TGTGCCAGCACCGACGGGGGGTCTGGGGCCAACGTCCTGACTTTC. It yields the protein CASTDGGSGANVLTF.

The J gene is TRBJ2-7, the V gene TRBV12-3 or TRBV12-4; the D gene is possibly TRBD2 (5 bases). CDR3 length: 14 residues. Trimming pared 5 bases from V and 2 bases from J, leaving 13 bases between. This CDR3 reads CASSGLERPYEQYF. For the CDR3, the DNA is TGTGCCAGCAGTGGACTGGAGCGCCCCTACGAGCAGTACTTC.

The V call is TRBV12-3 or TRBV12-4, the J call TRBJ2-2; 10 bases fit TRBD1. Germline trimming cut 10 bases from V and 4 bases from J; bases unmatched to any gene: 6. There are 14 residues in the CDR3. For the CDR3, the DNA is TGTGCCACCCGGAGGGACAGGGGCACCGGGGAGCTGTTTTTT. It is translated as CATRRDRGTGELFF.

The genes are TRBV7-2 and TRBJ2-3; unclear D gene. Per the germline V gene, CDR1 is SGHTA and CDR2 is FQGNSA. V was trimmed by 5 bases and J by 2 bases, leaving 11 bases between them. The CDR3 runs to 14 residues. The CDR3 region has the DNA TGTGCCAGCAGCCCTGCTACCTCCACAGATACGCAGTATTTT. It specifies CASSPATSTDTQYF.

CDR3 protein: CASSSTPDSPLHF. The CDR3 DNA reads as TGTGCCAGCAGCTCCACCCCAGATTCACCCCTCCACTTT. This sequence joins TRBV7-3 and TRBJ1-6; D ambiguous. This CDR3 comprises 13 residues. The germline V gene has CDR1 SGHTA and CDR2 FQGTGA. V lost 4 bases, J lost 8 bases, and 9 bases lay in between.

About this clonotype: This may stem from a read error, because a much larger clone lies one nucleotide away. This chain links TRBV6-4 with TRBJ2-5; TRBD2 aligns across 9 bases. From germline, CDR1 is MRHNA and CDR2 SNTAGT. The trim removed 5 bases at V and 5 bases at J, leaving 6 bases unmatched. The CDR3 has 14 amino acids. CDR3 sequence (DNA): TGTGCCAGCAGTTTGAGCGGGAGGTCGGAGACCCAGTACTTC. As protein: CASSLSGRSETQYF.

In DNA form, the CDR3 reads TGCGCCAGCACCCGGACAGGGTATAATGAAAAACTGTTTTTT. This sequence encodes CASTRTGYNEKLFF. This chain connects TRBV4-1 to TRBJ1-4, with 8 positions matching TRBD1. The CDR3 covers 14 residues. After removal of 7 bases from V and 4 bases from J, the junction contained 5 bases not matched to a gene. CDR1 and CDR2 (germline): MGHRA, YSYEKL.

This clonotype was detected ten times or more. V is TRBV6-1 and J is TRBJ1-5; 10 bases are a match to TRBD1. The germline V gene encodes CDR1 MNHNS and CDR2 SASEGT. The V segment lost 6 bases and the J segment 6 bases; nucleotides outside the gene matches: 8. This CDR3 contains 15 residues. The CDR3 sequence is CASRLGQGSSQPQHF. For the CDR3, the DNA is TGTGCCAGCAGACTGGGACAGGGGTCCAGTCAGCCCCAGCATTTT.

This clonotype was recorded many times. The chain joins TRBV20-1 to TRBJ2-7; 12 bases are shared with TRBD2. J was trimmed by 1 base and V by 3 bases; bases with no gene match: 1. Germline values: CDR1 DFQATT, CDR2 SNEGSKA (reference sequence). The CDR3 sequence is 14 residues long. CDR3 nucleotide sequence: TGCAGTGCTAGGGGACTAGCGGGTTCCTACGAGCAGTACTTC. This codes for CSARGLAGSYEQYF.

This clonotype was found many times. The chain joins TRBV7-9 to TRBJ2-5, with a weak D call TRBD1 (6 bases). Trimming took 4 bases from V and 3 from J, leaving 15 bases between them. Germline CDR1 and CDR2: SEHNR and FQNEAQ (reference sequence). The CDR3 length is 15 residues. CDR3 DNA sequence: TGTGCCAGCAGCTCCGAGAGAACAGGGAAAGAGACCCAGTACTTC. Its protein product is CASSSERTGKETQYF.

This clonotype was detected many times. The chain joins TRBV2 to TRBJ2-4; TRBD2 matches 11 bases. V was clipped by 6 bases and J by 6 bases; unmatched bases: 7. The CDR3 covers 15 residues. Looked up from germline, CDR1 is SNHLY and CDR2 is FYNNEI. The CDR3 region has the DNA TGTGCCAGCAGGTTGCTAGCGGGAGGTAGAAACATTCAGTACTTC. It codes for CASRLLAGGRNIQYF.

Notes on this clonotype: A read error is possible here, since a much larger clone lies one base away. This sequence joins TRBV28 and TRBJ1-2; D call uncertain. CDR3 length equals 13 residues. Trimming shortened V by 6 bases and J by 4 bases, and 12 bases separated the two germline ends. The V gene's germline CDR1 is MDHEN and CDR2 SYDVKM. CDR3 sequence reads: CASSTEVPYGYTF. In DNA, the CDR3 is TGTGCCAGCAGCACAGAGGTGCCCTATGGCTACACCTTC.